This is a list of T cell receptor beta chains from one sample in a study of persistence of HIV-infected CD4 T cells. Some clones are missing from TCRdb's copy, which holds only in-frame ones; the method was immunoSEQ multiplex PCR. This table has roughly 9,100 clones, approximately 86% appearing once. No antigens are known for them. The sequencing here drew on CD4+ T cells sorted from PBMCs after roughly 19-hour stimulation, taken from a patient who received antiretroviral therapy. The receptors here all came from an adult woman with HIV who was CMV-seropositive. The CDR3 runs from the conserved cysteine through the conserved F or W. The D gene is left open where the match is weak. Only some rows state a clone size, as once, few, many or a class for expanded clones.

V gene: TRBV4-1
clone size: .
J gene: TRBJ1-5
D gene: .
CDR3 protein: CASSLEPNSNQPQHF
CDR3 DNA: TGCGCCAGCAGCCTCGAACCGAATAGCAATCAGCCCCAGCATTTT

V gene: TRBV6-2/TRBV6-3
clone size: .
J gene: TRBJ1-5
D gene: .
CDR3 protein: CASNPDSPDKSRQHF
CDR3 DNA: TGTGCCAGCAACCCAGACAGTCCGGATAAATCGCGCCAGCATTTT

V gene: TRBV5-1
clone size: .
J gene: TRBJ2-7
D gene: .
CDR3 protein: CASSSPGYEQYF
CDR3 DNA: TGCGCCAGCAGCTCGCCAGGCTACGAGCAGTACTTC

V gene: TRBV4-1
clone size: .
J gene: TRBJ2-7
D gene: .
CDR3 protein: CASSQDQGRRQHSYEQYF
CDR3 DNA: TGCGCCAGCAGCCAAGATCAGGGCAGGAGACAGCATTCCTACGAGCAGTACTTC

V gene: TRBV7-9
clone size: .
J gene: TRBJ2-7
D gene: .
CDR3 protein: CASSLGHSVYEQYF
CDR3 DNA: TGTGCCAGCAGCTTGGGGCACTCCGTCTACGAGCAGTACTTC

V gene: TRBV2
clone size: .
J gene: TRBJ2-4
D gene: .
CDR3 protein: CASSLLAKNIQYF
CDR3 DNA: TGTGCCAGCAGTTTGTTAGCCAAAAACATTCAGTACTTC

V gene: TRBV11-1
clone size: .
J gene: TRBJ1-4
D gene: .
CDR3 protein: CASSSDSSNEKLFF
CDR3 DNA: TGTGCCAGCAGCTCGGACAGCTCTAATGAAAAACTGTTTTTT

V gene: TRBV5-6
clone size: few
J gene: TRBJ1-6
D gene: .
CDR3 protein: CASSLAGTLNSPLHF
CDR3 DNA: TGTGCCAGCAGCTTGGCCGGGACTTTGAATTCACCCCTCCACTTT

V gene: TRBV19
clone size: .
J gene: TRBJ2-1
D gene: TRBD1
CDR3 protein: CATQGTGGSPEQFF
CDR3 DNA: TGTGCCACCCAAGGGACAGGGGGCTCCCCAGAGCAGTTCTTC

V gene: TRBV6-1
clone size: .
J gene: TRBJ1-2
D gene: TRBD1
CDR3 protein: CASSAFRGQGTANYGYTF
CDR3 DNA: TGTGCCAGCAGTGCATTCAGGGGGCAGGGGACAGCTAACTATGGCTACACCTTC

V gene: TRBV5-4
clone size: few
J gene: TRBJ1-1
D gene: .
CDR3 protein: CASSTRTSRAFF
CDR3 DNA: TGTGCCAGCAGCACTAGGACTTCGAGGGCTTTCTTT

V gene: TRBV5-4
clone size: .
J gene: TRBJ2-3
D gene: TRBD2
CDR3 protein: CASGSGGYTDTQYF
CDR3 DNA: TGTGCCAGCGGCTCCGGGGGGTATACAGATACGCAGTATTTT

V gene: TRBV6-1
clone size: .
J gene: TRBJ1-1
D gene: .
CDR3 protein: CASSDWGRGRRNTEAFF
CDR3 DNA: TGTGCCAGCAGTGATTGGGGGCGAGGACGAAGGAACACTGAAGCTTTCTTT

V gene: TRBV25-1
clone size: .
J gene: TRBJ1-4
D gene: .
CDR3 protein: CASSDRITSREKLFF
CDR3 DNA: TGTGCCAGCAGTGACAGAATTACTTCTAGGGAAAAACTGTTTTTT

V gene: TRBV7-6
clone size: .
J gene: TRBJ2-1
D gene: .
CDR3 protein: CASSSSNEQFF
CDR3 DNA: TGTGCCAGCAGTTCCAGCAATGAGCAGTTCTTC

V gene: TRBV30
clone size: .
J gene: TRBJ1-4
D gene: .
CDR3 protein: CAWSAFSGHPSSF
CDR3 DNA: TGTGCCTGGAGTGCTTTCTCGGGACATCCAAGCTCGTTT

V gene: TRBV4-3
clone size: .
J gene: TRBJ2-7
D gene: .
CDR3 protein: CASSQELGGGDYEQYF
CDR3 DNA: TGCGCCAGCAGCCAAGAGTTGGGCGGTGGGGATTACGAGCAGTACTTC

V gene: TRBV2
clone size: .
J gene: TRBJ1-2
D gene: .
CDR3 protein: CASSPDLNYGYTF
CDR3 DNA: TGTGCCAGCAGCCCGGACCTTAACTATGGCTACACCTTC

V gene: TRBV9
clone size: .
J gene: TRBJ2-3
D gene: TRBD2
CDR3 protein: CASRGGHPGLAGGDTQYF
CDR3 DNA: TGTGCCAGCAGGGGGGGTCACCCGGGACTAGCGGGAGGAGATACGCAGTATTTT

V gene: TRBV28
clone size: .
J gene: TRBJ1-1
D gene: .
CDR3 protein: CASTMNTEAFF
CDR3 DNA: TGTGCCAGCACCATGAACACTGAAGCTTTCTTT

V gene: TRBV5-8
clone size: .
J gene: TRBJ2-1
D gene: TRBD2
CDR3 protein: CASSIAGLSYNEQFF
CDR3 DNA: TGTGCCAGCAGCATAGCGGGTCTCTCCTACAATGAGCAGTTCTTC

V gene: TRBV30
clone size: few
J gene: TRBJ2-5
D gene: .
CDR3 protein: CALLRGGDGTQYF
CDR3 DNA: TGTGCCTTGCTCAGGGGAGGGGATGGGACCCAGTACTTC

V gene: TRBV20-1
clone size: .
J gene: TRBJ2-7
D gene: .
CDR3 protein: CSASQGYPNYEQYF
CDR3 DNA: TGCAGTGCTAGTCAAGGGTATCCTAACTACGAGCAGTACTTC

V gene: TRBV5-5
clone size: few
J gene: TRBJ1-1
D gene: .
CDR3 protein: CASSLGQENTEAFF
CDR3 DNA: TGTGCCAGCAGCTTGGGACAGGAGAACACTGAAGCTTTCTTT

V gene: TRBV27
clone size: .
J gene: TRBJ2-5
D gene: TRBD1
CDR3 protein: CASSPRDRGQETQYF
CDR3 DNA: TGTGCCAGCAGTCCCCGGGACAGGGGCCAAGAGACCCAGTACTTC

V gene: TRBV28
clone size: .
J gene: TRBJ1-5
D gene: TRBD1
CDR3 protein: CASSLDRVNQPQHF
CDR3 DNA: TGTGCCAGCAGTCTGGACAGGGTCAATCAGCCCCAGCATTTT

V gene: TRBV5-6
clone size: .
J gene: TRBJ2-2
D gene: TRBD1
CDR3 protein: CASSFLDRVDTGELFF
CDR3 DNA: TGTGCCAGCAGCTTCCTAGACAGGGTGGACACCGGGGAGCTGTTTTTT

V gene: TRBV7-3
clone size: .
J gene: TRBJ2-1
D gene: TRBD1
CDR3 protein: CASSPRQGGSYNEQFF
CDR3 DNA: TGTGCCAGCAGCCCCAGACAGGGTGGTTCCTACAATGAGCAGTTCTTC

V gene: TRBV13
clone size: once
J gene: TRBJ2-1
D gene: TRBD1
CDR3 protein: CASSIRTGTYNEQFF
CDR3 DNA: TGTGCCAGCAGCATCCGGACAGGAACCTACAATGAGCAGTTCTTC

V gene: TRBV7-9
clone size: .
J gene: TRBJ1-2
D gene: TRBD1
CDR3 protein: CASRILLDRDDGYTF
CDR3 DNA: TGTGCCAGCAGAATCTTACTCGACAGGGATGATGGCTACACCTTC

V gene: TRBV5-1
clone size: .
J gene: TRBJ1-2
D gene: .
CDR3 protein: CASSLTGEGVVAYGYTF
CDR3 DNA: TGCGCCAGCAGCTTGACCGGAGAGGGGGTGGTGGCGTATGGCTACACCTTC

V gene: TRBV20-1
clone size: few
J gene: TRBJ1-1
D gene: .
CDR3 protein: CSASQLSEAFF
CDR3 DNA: TGCAGTGCTAGTCAGCTAAGTGAAGCTTTCTTT

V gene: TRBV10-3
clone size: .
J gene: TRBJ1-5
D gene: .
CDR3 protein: CAISELGQPQHF
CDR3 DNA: TGTGCCATCAGTGAGCTAGGTCAGCCCCAGCATTTT

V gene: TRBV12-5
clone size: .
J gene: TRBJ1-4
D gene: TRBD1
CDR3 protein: CASGGTGGEKLFF
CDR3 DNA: TGTGCTAGTGGAGGGACAGGGGGCGAAAAACTGTTTTTT

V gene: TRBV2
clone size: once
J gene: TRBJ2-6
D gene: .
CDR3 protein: CASTAGSGANVLTF
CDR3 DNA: TGTGCCAGCACTGCAGGCTCTGGGGCCAACGTCCTGACTTTC

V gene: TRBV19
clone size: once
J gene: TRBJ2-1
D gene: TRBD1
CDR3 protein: CASSTRQGSYNEQFF
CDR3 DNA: TGTGCCAGTAGTACACGACAGGGCTCCTACAATGAGCAGTTCTTC

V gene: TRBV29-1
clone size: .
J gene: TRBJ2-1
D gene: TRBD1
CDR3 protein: CSVIRMTGGANNEQFF
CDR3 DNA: TGCAGCGTTATCCGGATGACAGGGGGCGCAAACAATGAGCAGTTCTTC

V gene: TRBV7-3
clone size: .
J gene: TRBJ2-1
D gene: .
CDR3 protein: CASSSPGDSRNEQFF
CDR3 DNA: TGTGCCAGCAGCTCGCCGGGGGACAGTCGCAATGAGCAGTTCTTC

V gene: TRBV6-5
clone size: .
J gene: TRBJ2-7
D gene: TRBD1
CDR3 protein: CASSSGQAYSYEQYF
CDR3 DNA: TGTGCCAGCAGTTCCGGACAGGCGTACTCCTACGAGCAGTACTTC

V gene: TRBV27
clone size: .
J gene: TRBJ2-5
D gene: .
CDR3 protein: CASSSRETQYF
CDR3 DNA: TGTGCCAGCAGCTCGCGGGAGACCCAGTACTTC

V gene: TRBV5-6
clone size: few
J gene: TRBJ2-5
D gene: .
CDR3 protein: CASSLRGVRGVQYF
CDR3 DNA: TGTGCCAGCAGCTTGAGGGGGGTGCGGGGAGTCCAGTACTTC

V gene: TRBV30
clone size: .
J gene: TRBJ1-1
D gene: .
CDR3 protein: CAGNRVNTEAFF
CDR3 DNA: TGTGCCGGGAATAGGGTGAACACTGAAGCTTTCTTT

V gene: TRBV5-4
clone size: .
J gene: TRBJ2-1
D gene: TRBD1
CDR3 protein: CASSPDRSSYNEQFF
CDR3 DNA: TGTGCCAGCAGCCCGGACAGGAGCTCCTACAATGAGCAGTTCTTC

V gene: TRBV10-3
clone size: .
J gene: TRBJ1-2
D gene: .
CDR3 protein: CAISETQGDYGYTF
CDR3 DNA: TGTGCCATCAGTGAGACACAGGGTGACTATGGCTACACCTTC

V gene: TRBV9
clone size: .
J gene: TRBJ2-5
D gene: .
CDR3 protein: CASSVDNMETQYF
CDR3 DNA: TGTGCCAGCAGCGTAGATAACATGGAGACCCAGTACTTC

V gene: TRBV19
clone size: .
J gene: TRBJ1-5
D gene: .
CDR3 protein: CASSTTGFTHNQPQHF
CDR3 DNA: TGTGCCAGTAGTACTACAGGGTTTACCCACAATCAGCCCCAGCATTTT

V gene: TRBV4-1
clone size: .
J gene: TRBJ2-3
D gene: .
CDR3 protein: CASSTPPREPTDTQYF
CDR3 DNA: TGCGCCAGCAGTACCCCCCCCCGGGAGCCCACAGATACGCAGTATTTT

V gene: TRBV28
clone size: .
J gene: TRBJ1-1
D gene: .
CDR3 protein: CASSFSSNTEAFF
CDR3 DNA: TGTGCCAGCAGTTTTAGTTCTAACACTGAAGCTTTCTTT